This T cell receptor (beta chain) stems from a study of cytomegalovirus exposure and HLA in healthy donors. Across the study: Assignment to the Caucasian-associated ancestry cluster applied to approximately 80% of the roughly 400 genotyped donors.

It was with 60 Vbeta and 13 Jbeta primers that the PCR ran. Original handling: Unique TCR beta chains numbered around 80 million in a later analysis, with roughly 11 million shared. Measured with immunoSEQ multiplex PCR; TCRdb has only the in-frame clones, and not every one. From that table come the V and J calls and clone size; the DNA was used to work out D and trimming. The table records fewer than 250,000 clones, 83% of them present only once. Findings and caveats of the study: Overall, approximately 150 TCR beta chains were annotated as cytomegalovirus-associated. Association with HLA alleles at 0.05 false discovery rate was found for 17,000 or so TCR beta sequences in a later analysis.

Concerning this clone: No antigen is known for it.

This CDR3 region has 17 residues. V lost 5 bases and J 6 bases, leaving 23 bases between the germline ends. The germline V gene encodes CDR1 SGHTA and CDR2 FQGNSA. V usage is TRBV7-2 and J usage is TRBJ2-1, with TRBD1 as a possible D gene (6 bases). This clonotype was sampled from a girl between 5 and 17 years old in good health and CMV-seronegative. The specimen sequenced was PBMCs. CDR3 sequence: CASSSLPQGIVGNEQFF. The CDR3, as DNA: TGTGCCAGCAGCAGCTTACCACAGGGTATTGTCGGCAATGAGCAGTTCTTC.